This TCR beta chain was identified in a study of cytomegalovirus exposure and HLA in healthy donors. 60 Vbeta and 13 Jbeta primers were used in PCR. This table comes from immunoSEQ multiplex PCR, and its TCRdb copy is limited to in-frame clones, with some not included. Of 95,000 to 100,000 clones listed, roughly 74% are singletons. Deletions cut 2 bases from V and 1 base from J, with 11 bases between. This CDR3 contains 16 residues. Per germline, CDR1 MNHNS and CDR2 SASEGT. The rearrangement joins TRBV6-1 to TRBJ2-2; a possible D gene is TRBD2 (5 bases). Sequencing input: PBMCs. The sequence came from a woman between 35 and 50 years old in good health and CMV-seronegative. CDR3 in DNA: TGTGCCAGCAGTGAATGGGCTAGCAGGAACACCGGGGAGCTGTTTTTT. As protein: CASSEWASRNTGELFF.